Below are 31 T cell receptor beta chains sequenced from a single sample in a study of CD8+ T cells in alopecia areata. Extracted from the samples, RNA was reverse transcribed into cDNA to serve as the sequencing template. Generated by immunoSEQ multiplex PCR, the TCRdb table keeps only in-frame clones and is missing some. The sample holds about 140,000 clones; approximately 51% are singletons and the top ten take 0.99%. Sequencing used CD4+ T cells sorted from blood, obtained at week 0. These receptor sequences come from a human donor with alopecia areata.

The chain has TRBV7-6 and TRBJ2-7; TRBD2 agrees at 9 bases. CDR3 length: 14 residues. CDR1 SGHVS and CDR2 FNYEAQ come from the germline V gene. Trimming took 2 bases from V and 6 from J; bases not matched to a gene: 5. The CDR3 spells CASSLRSGRSEQYF. The CDR3 DNA reads TGTGCCAGCAGCTTAAGGAGCGGGAGGTCCGAGCAGTACTTC.

The genes are TRBV9 and TRBJ2-7, with 10 bases matching TRBD2. V lost 7 bases and J lost 3; bases outside the gene matches: 7. The CDR3 is 14 amino acids. CDR1 SGDLS and CDR2 YYNGEE come from the germline V gene. CDR3 amino acids: CASGQGLAVYEQYF. CDR3 coding DNA: TGTGCCAGCGGACAAGGACTAGCGGTCTACGAGCAGTACTTC.

The sample holds a few counts of this clone. V usage is TRBV29-1 and J usage is TRBJ1-1, with D perhaps matching TRBD1 (6 bases). The CDR3 is 14 amino acids. Germline lookup yields CDR1 SQVTM and CDR2 ANQGSEA. Trimming took off 5 bases at V and 0 bases at J, with 13 bases between the two ends. CDR3: CSVQGFAMNTEAFF. The CDR3 DNA is TGCAGCGTTCAGGGGTTTGCCATGAACACTGAAGCTTTCTTT.

CDR3 residues: CSVEALAGVLETQYF. The CDR3 bases are TGCAGCGTTGAAGCTTTAGCGGGAGTCCTAGAGACCCAGTACTTC. J is TRBJ2-5 and V is TRBV29-1; 9 bases agree with TRBD2. The CDR3 has 15 amino acids. Germline CDR1 reads SQVTM; CDR2 reads ANQGSEA. V shed 1 base, J shed 4 bases, and the junction held 7 bases outside the gene matches.

This chain links TRBV28 with TRBJ2-4; D not certain. This CDR3 region has 15 residues. Germline values: CDR1 MDHEN, CDR2 SYDVKM. V was shortened by 5 bases and J by 1 base, with 12 bases between the two germline ends. The CDR3: CASSQPTVAKNIQYF. The CDR3 DNA reads as TGTGCCAGCAGTCAACCAACAGTGGCCAAAAACATTCAGTACTTC.

CDR3 nucleotide sequence: TGTGCCAGCAGTCGCGACAGGGCGGCGCCCCTTACGTTCTTC. Translation: CASSRDRAAPLTFF. The chain couples TRBV6-5 to TRBJ2-1, with 7 bases identical to TRBD1. This CDR3 has 14 residues. Germline V lookup: CDR1 MNHEY, CDR2 SVGAGI. V gave up 5 bases and J gave up 15 bases; unmatched junction bases: 16.

V is TRBV19 and J is TRBJ2-7, with 8 bases fitting TRBD1. The CDR3 runs to 15 residues. Germline V gene sequence: CDR1 LNHDA, CDR2 SQIVND (reference sequence). Trimming removed 8 bases from V and 1 base from J; junction bases left unmatched: 10. The CDR3 sequence: CASSRGQGFSYEQYF. The CDR3 DNA reads as TGTGCCAGTTCGCGAGGACAGGGCTTTTCCTACGAGCAGTACTTC.

The genes are TRBV30 and TRBJ1-2; D gene unclear. V was cut by 0 bases and J by 8 bases, with 7 bases left in between. The CDR3 is 11 amino acids. Looked up from germline, CDR1 is GTSNPN and CDR2 is SVGIG (reference sequence). Here the CDR3 DNA reads TGTGCCTGGAGTGTGTTCGGAGGCTACACCTTC. It is translated as CAWSVFGGYTF.

This chain uses TRBV5-1 with TRBJ2-1; D gene unclear. Deletions cut 1 base from V and 7 bases from J, with 12 bases between. This CDR3 spans 14 amino acids. The germline CDR1 and CDR2 sequences are SGHRS and YFSETQ. CDR3 loop: CASSLSSQVNEQFF. CDR3 sequence (DNA): TGCGCCAGCAGCTTGTCCTCCCAAGTGAATGAGCAGTTCTTC.

V usage is TRBV29-1 and J usage is TRBJ2-2, with D unresolved. This CDR3 is 14 amino acids long. V was pared by 5 bases and J by 5 bases, with 15 bases between. Per the germline V gene, CDR1 is SQVTM and CDR2 is ANQGSEA. The CDR3 loop reads CSVRRTSGTGELFF. CDR3 DNA: TGCAGCGTTAGGCGTACCTCTGGGACCGGGGAGCTGTTTTTT.

The V call is TRBV29-1, the J call TRBJ2-2, with TRBD1 matching over 8 bases. The J segment lost 4 bases and the V segment lost 1 base, leaving 14 bases of the junction unmatched. The length of the CDR3 is 18 residues. Germline V lookup: CDR1 SQVTM, CDR2 ANQGSEA. The CDR3 loop reads CSVEVTPWTGFGTGELFF. The CDR3 DNA reads TGCAGCGTTGAAGTCACCCCCTGGACAGGGTTCGGCACCGGGGAGCTGTTTTTT.

The rearrangement uses TRBV30 and TRBJ1-5; 8 nucleotides line up with TRBD1. CDR1 and CDR2 (germline): GTSNPN, SVGIG (reference sequence). With 5 bases clipped from V and 7 bases from J, the junction kept 7 bases outside the gene matches. The CDR3 loop spans 13 amino acids. CDR3 in amino acids: CAWAPDRVQPQHF. CDR3 bases: TGTGCCTGGGCCCCGGACAGGGTCCAGCCCCAGCATTTT. The complete variable domain, with remaining parts taken from reference TRBV30 and TRBJ1-5, reads SQTIHQWPATLVQPVGSPLSLECTVEGTSNPNLYWYRQAAGRGLQLLFYSVGIGQISSEVPQNLSASRPQDRQFILSSKKLLLSDSGFYLCAWAPDRVQPQHFGDGTRLSIL.

The chain is built from TRBV18 and TRBJ2-5; D is uncertain. Germline CDR1 KGHSH, CDR2 LQKENI. Trimming left V 0 bases short and J 5 bases short, with 10 bases between. The CDR3 has 14 residues. CDR3 amino acids: CASSPPVARETQYF. In DNA form, the CDR3 reads TGTGCCAGCTCACCACCGGTCGCCAGGGAGACCCAGTACTTC.

In the case of this clone: Other nucleotide sequences from this sample produce the same CDR3. Written as DNA, the CDR3 is TGCGCCAGCAGCCAAGACACCTACGAGCAGTACTTC. Encoded protein: CASSQDTYEQYF. This chain connects TRBV5-1 to TRBJ2-7; D is ambiguous. Per the germline V gene, CDR1 is SGHRS and CDR2 is YFSETQ. Deletions cut 4 bases from V and 2 bases from J, with 7 bases between. This CDR3 is built from 12 residues.

CDR3 residues: CASSLAGAGFTYNEQFF. As DNA, the CDR3 is TGTGCCAGCAGCTTGGCCGGAGCGGGGTTTACCTACAATGAGCAGTTCTTC. The chain couples TRBV5-4 to TRBJ2-1, with TRBD2 identical over 7 bases. From germline, CDR1 is SGHNT and CDR2 YYREEE (reference sequence). J gave up 2 bases and V 0 bases, and 8 bases lay outside the gene matches. The CDR3 is made up of 17 amino acids.

The V gene is TRBV5-1, the J gene TRBJ1-1; 8 nucleotides match TRBD1. Trimming cost V 5 bases and J 4 bases; bases outside gene matches: 16. Germline CDR1 and CDR2: SGHRS and YFSETQ. This CDR3 comprises 17 residues. Here the CDR3 DNA reads TGCGCCAGCAGTCCAGGGCAGGGGGCGAAGGTTAGCACTGAAGCTTTCTTT. Its translation: CASSPGQGAKVSTEAFF.

This chain links TRBV7-2 with TRBJ1-2, with a tentative D call TRBD1 (6 bases). CDR1 is SGHTA, CDR2 FQGNSA, per germline. V was pared by 4 bases and J by 2 bases, with 17 bases between. The CDR3 covers 16 residues. In DNA form, the CDR3 reads TGTGCCAGCAGCTCGCACCGGGACAACCTCAACTATGGCTACACCTTC. It codes for CASSSHRDNLNYGYTF. Complete variable domain (other parts from reference TRBV7-2 and TRBJ1-2): GAGVSQSPSNKVTEKGKDVELRCDPISGHTALYWYRQSLGQGLEFLIYFQGNSAPDKSGLPSDRFSAERTGGSVSTLTIQRTQQEDSAVYLCASSSHRDNLNYGYTFGSGTRLTVV.

This clone was seen a handful of times. One end of the junction is discordant with germline, which a read error may explain. The chain uses TRBV7-7 and TRBJ1-5, with D tentatively TRBD1 (5 bases). CDR3 size: 14 residues. The germline V gene has CDR1 SSHAT and CDR2 FNYEAQ (reference sequence). The CDR3 loop is CASSRAGVGEPQHF. CDR3 coding DNA: TGTGCTAGCAGCCGTGCGGGTGTAGGGGAGCCCCAGCATTTT.

This clone came up a few times. This chain connects TRBV29-1 to TRBJ1-1; D unresolved. The CDR3 spans 14 residues. Germline V CDR1 and CDR2: SQVTM, ANQGSEA. Deletions cut 4 bases from V and 4 bases from J, with 16 bases between. The CDR3 DNA reads as TGCAGCGTTGCATCTGTGGCAGGATCCACTGAAGCTTTCTTT. Its translation: CSVASVAGSTEAFF. The variable domain in full, completed from reference TRBV29-1 and TRBJ1-1, reads SAVISQKPSRDICQRGTSLTIQCQVDSQVTMMFWYRQQPGQSLTLIATANQGSEATYESGFVIDKFPISRPNLTFSTLTVSNMSPEDSSIYLCSVASVAGSTEAFFGQGTRLTVV.

This rearrangement joins TRBV7-2 to TRBJ2-3; D gene uncertain. This CDR3 has 11 residues. Germline-derived CDR1 and CDR2 are SGHTA and FQGNSA. Trimming shortened V by 3 bases and J by 6 bases, and 4 bases separated the two germline ends. DNA for the CDR3: TGTGCCAGCAGCTTCCCGGATACGCAGTATTTT. This gives the protein CASSFPDTQYF.

This clone appeared once. This chain connects TRBV29-1 to TRBJ2-1, with 11 nucleotides matching TRBD2. J lost 2 bases, V lost 3 bases, and 3 bases had no gene match. CDR3 size: 15 residues. Germline lookup yields CDR1 SQVTM and CDR2 ANQGSEA. The DNA for the CDR3 is TGCAGCGTTGAGACTAGCGGGATACCCTACAATGAGCAGTTCTTC. Protein sequence: CSVETSGIPYNEQFF.

This clone showed up just a few times. The gene calls are TRBV29-1 and TRBJ2-7; 11 nucleotides align to TRBD2. V shed 6 bases and J 3 bases; nucleotides not matched to a gene: 10. The CDR3 is made up of 15 amino acids. Germline CDR1 is SQVTM and CDR2 is ANQGSEA. CDR3 sequence (DNA): TGCAGCGTCGACCGAGGACTAGCGGGTAGCTACGAGCAGTACTTC. Amino acids: CSVDRGLAGSYEQYF.

This chain joins TRBV4-2 and TRBJ2-7, with a tentative D call TRBD2 (6 bases). CDR1 is LGHNA, CDR2 YNFKEQ, per germline. Trimming removed 4 bases at V and 6 bases at J, with 19 bases between. The CDR3 sequence is 15 residues long. CDR3 DNA: TGTGCCAGCAGCCGATCGGAGGGAACGGGGGTCGAGCAGTACTTC. Amino acid sequence: CASSRSEGTGVEQYF.

The CDR3 here is CAWSVYGRLGNQPQHF. The CDR3 region has the DNA TGTGCCTGGAGTGTATATGGGCGTTTGGGAAATCAGCCCCAGCATTTT. This rearrangement joins TRBV30 to TRBJ1-5; no reliable D call. Per germline, CDR1 GTSNPN and CDR2 SVGIG (reference sequence). V dropped 0 bases and J dropped 4 bases, with 16 bases sitting between them. This CDR3 is 16 amino acids long.

The J gene is TRBJ2-1, the V gene TRBV2; D not certain. V lost 10 bases and J lost 0, with 13 bases in between. The length of the CDR3 is 14 residues. Germline V gene lookup returns CDR1 SNHLY and CDR2 FYNNEI. The CDR3 DNA is TGTGCCACCTCGTTGATGAGCTCCTACAATGAGCAGTTCTTC. Amino acids: CATSLMSSYNEQFF.

The gene calls are TRBV25-1 and TRBJ2-7; a weak D match, TRBD1 (6 bases). Deletions cut 4 bases from V and 4 bases from J, with 11 bases between. The CDR3 extends over 13 amino acids. From germline, CDR1 is MGHDK and CDR2 SYGVNS. The CDR3 nucleotides are TGTGCCAGCAGTGTGACAGGAGTTTACGAGCAGTACTTC. Translated, it gives CASSVTGVYEQYF.

This clone was recorded a few times. The rearrangement uses TRBV10-3 and TRBJ2-2, with 12 bases fitting TRBD2. Unmatched junction bases numbered 12, after V lost 6 bases and J lost 1 base. CDR1 is ENHRY, CDR2 SYGVKD, per germline. The CDR3 sequence is 19 residues long. CDR3 nucleotides: TGTGCCATCAGAGCCGGGTTGGGACTAGCGGGCCGGAACACCGGGGAGCTGTTTTTT. It is translated as CAIRAGLGLAGRNTGELFF.

V and J are TRBV29-1 and TRBJ1-2; D possibly corresponds to TRBD1 (5 bases). This CDR3 region has 13 residues. Trimming pared 1 base from V and 8 bases from J, leaving 14 bases between. Germline-derived CDR1 and CDR2 are SQVTM and ANQGSEA. CDR3 nucleotide sequence: TGCAGCGTTGAAGTCCCCGGGGGGTTAGGCTACACCTTC. Residues: CSVEVPGGLGYTF.

This clone has a single count. The chain recombines TRBV5-1 with TRBJ2-5, with 7 bases identical to TRBD2. V was pared by 0 bases and J by 4 bases, with 6 bases of the junction left unmatched. The CDR3 loop spans 15 amino acids. Germline CDR1 SGHRS, CDR2 YFSETQ. DNA of the CDR3: TGCGCCAGCAGCTTGGCCGGGTGGGAGGGAGAGACCCAGTACTTC. Residues: CASSLAGWEGETQYF.

The chain uses TRBV5-1 and TRBJ2-6; D gene ambiguous. Germline V lookup: CDR1 SGHRS, CDR2 YFSETQ. CDR3 length equals 14 residues. Trimming shortened V by 4 bases and J by 0 bases, and 5 bases separated the two germline ends. The CDR3 region is CASSLPSGANVLTF. In nucleotides, the CDR3 is TGCGCCAGCAGCCTACCCTCTGGGGCCAACGTCCTGACTTTC.

J is TRBJ2-7 and V is TRBV5-1; 9 bases agree with TRBD1. Per the germline V gene, CDR1 is SGHRS and CDR2 is YFSETQ. CDR3 length: 14 residues. V lost 6 bases, J lost 7 bases, and 11 bases stayed unmatched. The CDR3 bases are TGCGCCAGCATCACAGGGGGCTCGTCGAGAGAGCAGTACTTC. Residues: CASITGGSSREQYF. Together with reference TRBV5-1 and TRBJ2-7, the CDR3 gives the full variable domain: KAGVTQTPRYLIKTRGQQVTLSCSPISGHRSVSWYQQTPGQGLQFLFEYFSETQRNKGNFPGRFSGRQFSNSRSEMNVSTLELGDSALYLCASITGGSSREQYFGPGTRLTVT.